One and the same sample provided the 26 T cell receptor beta chains below, sequenced in a study of blood T cells in healthy people across ages. Through a sample-barcoded 5' primer and a J-beta primer mix, a second PCR was run for roughly 6 to 11 cycles. MiXCR, applied by TCRdb to the 5' RACE reads, yields one record per CDR3 protein. The table shows 580,000 or so distinct CDR3 sequences, with about 45% occurring only once. Sequenced input: blood. These receptors were collected from a man aged 80 or over in good health.

The chain combines TRBV6-6 with TRBJ2-5; a possible D gene is TRBD1 (6 bases). The germline V gene has CDR1 MNHNY and CDR2 SVGAGI (reference sequence). This CDR3 has 17 amino acids. Deletions cut 5 bases from V and 3 bases from J, with 22 bases between. Here the CDR3 DNA reads TGTGCCAGCAGTCACACCCCCTTAGGAAGGGGGAAAGAGACCCAGTACTTC. Amino acids: CASSHTPLGRGKETQYF.

This clonotype was picked up many times. The chain joins TRBV6-5 to TRBJ2-6, with D hard to call. Trimming cost V 6 bases and J 0 bases, with 3 bases left between them. The V gene's germline CDR1 is MNHEY and CDR2 SVGAGI. The CDR3 runs 13 residues. The CDR3 coding sequence is TGTGCCAGCAGGGTCTCTGGGGCCAACGTCCTGACTTTC. Translated: CASRVSGANVLTF.

J is TRBJ2-7 and V is TRBV12-3 or TRBV12-4; 8 nucleotides line up with TRBD1. J was trimmed by 3 bases and V by 5 bases; bases with no gene match: 9. The CDR3 totals 15 residues. The CDR3 loop is CASSPTQGAVYEQYF. The CDR3 region has the DNA TGTGCCAGCAGTCCTACTCAGGGGGCCGTCTACGAGCAGTACTTC.

This rearrangement joins TRBV5-1 to TRBJ2-5; D unclear. The CDR3 runs 11 residues. V was shortened by 4 bases and J by 5 bases, with 6 bases between the two germline ends. In germline, CDR1 is SGHRS, CDR2 YFSETQ. DNA for the CDR3: TGCGCCAGCAGCCGCGCGGAGACCCAGTACTTC. Protein: CASSRAETQYF.

The rearrangement uses TRBV9 and TRBJ2-1; D is perhaps TRBD2 (6 bases). The ends were cut back, 3 bases at V and 2 bases at J, with 15 bases in the middle. This CDR3 has 16 residues. Germline V gene data show CDR1 as SGDLS and CDR2 as YYNGEE. As DNA, the CDR3 is TGTGCCAGCAGCGCCCTCGGGGGAGTCGCCTACAATGAGCAGTTCTTC. Translating it yields CASSALGGVAYNEQFF.

The rearrangement joins TRBV6-5 to TRBJ2-1; D tentatively reads TRBD1 or TRBD2 (5 bases each). Germline V gene data show CDR1 as MNHEY and CDR2 as SVGAGI. The CDR3 covers 15 residues. V was trimmed by 2 bases and J by 4 bases, leaving 12 bases between them. The chain's CDR3 is CASSYPGRPYNEQFF. In DNA, the CDR3 is TGTGCCAGCAGTTACCCGGGACGACCTTACAATGAGCAGTTCTTC.

This clonotype was counted a few times. CDR3 region: CSVANSGGTETQYF. The CDR3 nucleotides read TGCAGCGTTGCCAATAGCGGGGGGACAGAGACCCAGTACTTC. J is TRBJ2-5 and V is TRBV29-1, with TRBD2 matching 10 bases. The germline V gene has CDR1 SQVTM and CDR2 ANQGSEA. This CDR3 has 14 residues. After removal of 4 bases from V and 4 bases from J, the junction contained 6 bases not matched to a gene.

The sample holds a few counts of this clonotype. The genes are TRBV20-1 and TRBJ1-2; 8 nucleotides line up with TRBD1. The CDR3 totals 14 residues. V trimming: 5 bases; J trimming: 0 bases; junction bases outside the gene matches: 5. The germline V gene has CDR1 DFQATT and CDR2 SNEGSKA (reference sequence). The DNA of the CDR3 is TGCAGTGCTTCCCACAGGGGGGCTAACTATGGCTACACCTTC. Its translation: CSASHRGANYGYTF.

The chain employs TRBV28 and TRBJ2-3, with D uncertain. Trimming shortened V by 0 bases and J by 0 bases, and 13 bases separated the two germline ends. Germline V gene lookup returns CDR1 MDHEN and CDR2 SYDVKM. The CDR3 covers 17 residues. The CDR3 nucleotides are TGTGCCAGCAGTTTATGGCGAGCGTCCACTAGCACAGATACGCAGTATTTT. Protein sequence: CASSLWRASTSTDTQYF.

V usage is TRBV10-3 and J usage is TRBJ2-3; a weak D match, TRBD1 (6 bases). CDR3 size: 12 residues. Germline V gene lookup returns CDR1 ENHRY and CDR2 SYGVKD. V was clipped by 6 bases and J by 5 bases, with 9 bases between them. This chain's CDR3 is CAISSRGDTQYF. The CDR3 DNA sequence: TGTGCCATCAGCAGCAGGGGAGATACGCAGTATTTT.

The V and J genes are TRBV6-5 and TRBJ2-5; the D call may be TRBD1 or TRBD2 (5 bases each). Trimming removed 7 bases at V and 5 bases at J, with 14 bases between. The germline V gene encodes CDR1 MNHEY and CDR2 SVGAGI. This CDR3 has 13 residues. The CDR3 nucleotides read TGTGCCAGCAAGAGGGGCCCGAGGGAGACCCAGTACTTC. Translation gives CASKRGPRETQYF.

Ten or more counts support this clonotype. The V call is TRBV2, the J call TRBJ2-1; 14 bases fit TRBD2. The CDR3 is made up of 17 amino acids. The V and J ends lost 2 bases and 6 bases, in that order; junction bases with no gene match: 6. The germline V gene has CDR1 SNHLY and CDR2 FYNNEI. The CDR3 sequence is CASSEWAGTSGGNEQFF. CDR3 coding DNA: TGTGCCAGCAGTGAATGGGCCGGGACTAGCGGGGGCAATGAGCAGTTCTTC.

This clonotype was observed a few times. The rearrangement links TRBV20-1 to TRBJ1-4; D is perhaps TRBD1 (5 bases). This CDR3 is built from 14 residues. The V end was cut by 4 bases, the J end by 6 bases, with 15 bases between. Germline CDR1 reads DFQATT; CDR2 reads SNEGSKA (reference sequence). CDR3 region: CSAIPGDGDEKLFF. The DNA for the CDR3 is TGCAGTGCTATTCCCGGGGACGGTGATGAAAAACTGTTTTTT.

This clonotype has more than one count but fewer than ten. This rearrangement joins TRBV7-9 to TRBJ1-2; no clear D gene. The V gene's germline CDR1 is SEHNR and CDR2 FQNEAQ (reference sequence). V lost 3 bases, J lost 0 bases, and 8 bases lay in between. CDR3 length: 14 residues. The CDR3 sequence: CASSLDFSNYGYTF. The CDR3 nucleotides are TGTGCCAGCAGCTTGGACTTTTCTAACTATGGCTACACCTTC. The variable domain in full, completed from reference TRBV7-9 and TRBJ1-2, reads DTGVSQNPRHKITKRGQNVTFRCDPISEHNRLYWYRQTLGQGPEFLTYFQNEAQLEKSRLLSDRFSAERPKGSFSTLEIQRTEQGDSAMYLCASSLDFSNYGYTFGSGTRLTVV.

This clonotype has a handful of counts. The chain links TRBV4-3 to TRBJ2-1; D gene ambiguous. Trimming cost V 0 bases and J 13 bases, with 19 bases left between them. The CDR3 totals 15 residues. CDR1 is LGHNA, CDR2 YSLEER, per germline. The CDR3 nucleotides are TGCGCCAGCAGCCAAGATAGGTCGGGCCAAGAGACCCAGTTCTTC. Amino acids: CASSQDRSGQETQFF.

Comments on this clonotype: Relative to the germline gene, one junction end is altered; a read error may explain this. The chain combines TRBV7-2 with TRBJ2-3; TRBD2 aligns across 8 bases. Germline assignment: CDR1 SGHTA and CDR2 FQGNSA. The CDR3 contains 15 residues. CDR3 DNA: TGTGCCAGCAGCTCCAGCGGGAGCCGCACAGGTACGCAGTATTTT. Translation: CASSSSGSRTGTQYF.

This clonotype showed up just a few times. The chain carries TRBV30 and TRBJ2-1, with D perhaps TRBD1 (5 bases). Trimming left V 8 bases short and J 10 bases short, with 21 bases between. The CDR3 consists of 13 residues. Germline lookup yields CDR1 GTSNPN and CDR2 SVGIG (reference sequence). CDR3 nucleotide sequence: TGTGCCGGCACTGCAGGGTGGATACGGGAGCAGTTCTTC. Translation gives CAGTAGWIREQFF.

This clonotype is a singleton in its sample. The V and J genes are TRBV12-3 or TRBV12-4 and TRBJ1-2; D is unresolved. V lost 7 bases, J lost 8 bases, and 17 bases lay in between. The CDR3 is 13 residues long. The CDR3, as DNA: TGTGCCAGCACTCAAACCCAGGAATGGGGCTACACCTTC. It codes for CASTQTQEWGYTF.

CDR3 loop: CASSWGSSSTDTQYF. CDR3 coding DNA: TGTGCCAGCAGCTGGGGGTCCTCTAGCACAGATACGCAGTATTTT. The chain recombines TRBV5-4 with TRBJ2-3, with D possibly called TRBD1 or TRBD2 (5 bases each). This CDR3 comprises 15 residues. V was clipped by 3 bases and J by 0 bases, with 11 bases between them. The V gene's germline CDR1 is SGHNT and CDR2 YYREEE (reference sequence). Looking up the rest from reference TRBV5-4 and TRBJ2-3 gives the full variable domain: ETGVTQSPTHLIKTRGQQVTLRCSSQSGHNTVSWYQQALGQGPQFIFQYYREEENGRGNFPPRFSGLQFPNYSSELNVNALELDDSALYLCASSWGSSSTDTQYFGPGTRLTVL.

This clonotype was picked up a small number of times. The chain employs TRBV7-3 and TRBJ2-3; the match to TRBD2 covers 14 bases. Trimming at V came to 8 bases and at J to 3 bases, leaving 7 bases not matched to a gene. This CDR3 region has 16 residues. Per germline, CDR1 SGHTA and CDR2 FQGTGA. The CDR3 here is CASAQGLAGETDTQYF. The CDR3 DNA reads as TGTGCCAGCGCCCAGGGACTAGCGGGGGAAACAGATACGCAGTATTTT.

This clonotype was picked up a small number of times. The chain is built from TRBV12-3 or TRBV12-4 and TRBJ1-1; weak D call: TRBD1 (6 bases). The CDR3 length is 13 residues. The V end was cut by 5 bases, the J end by 10 bases, with 17 bases between. CDR3 sequence (DNA): TGTGCCAGCAGTCCCCAGAGCAGGGGTGCAGCTTTCTTT. It is translated as CASSPQSRGAAFF.

This clonotype was observed at least ten times. The chain carries TRBV7-9 and TRBJ2-1, with TRBD2 as a possible D gene (6 bases). CDR1 and CDR2 from the germline V gene are SEHNR and FQNEAQ (reference sequence). This CDR3 is built from 14 residues. The V gene lost 10 bases and the J gene lost 4 bases, with 17 bases spanning the gap. CDR3 protein: CATRVASGYNEQFF. The CDR3 coding sequence is TGTGCCACCCGGGTCGCGAGCGGGTACAATGAGCAGTTCTTC.

This clonotype was counted a few times. The V gene is TRBV6-2 or TRBV6-3, the J gene TRBJ2-4; maybe TRBD2 (5 bases). Germline values: CDR1 MNHEY, CDR2 SVGEGT. This CDR3 has 12 residues. This CDR3 is CSDGGAKNIQYF. CDR3 sequence (DNA): TGTTCTGACGGCGGGGCCAAAAACATTCAGTACTTC.

The chain carries TRBV28 and TRBJ1-2; a possible D gene is TRBD1 (5 bases). This CDR3 is built from 13 residues. Per germline, CDR1 MDHEN and CDR2 SYDVKM. The V gene lost 6 bases and the J gene lost 8 bases, with 16 bases spanning the gap. CDR3 amino acids: CASRPPGDHGYTF. CDR3 coding DNA: TGTGCCAGCAGACCCCCGGGGGATCACGGCTACACCTTC.

The chain uses TRBV7-3 and TRBJ2-1, with 14 nucleotides matching TRBD2. The CDR3 spans 18 residues. V gave up 2 bases and J gave up 8 bases; unmatched junction bases: 11. Germline V CDR1 and CDR2: SGHTA, FQGTGA. DNA of the CDR3: TGTGCCAGCAGCTTAGACGGGACTAGCGGGAGATCGGGCGATGAGCAGTTCTTC. Translated: CASSLDGTSGRSGDEQFF.

This clonotype occurred a few times. CDR3 in amino acids: CASSLKGDSYNEQYF. DNA of the CDR3: TGTGCCAGCAGCTTAAAAGGGGACTCCTACAATGAGCAGTACTTC. The J gene is TRBJ2-1, the V gene TRBV7-8; the D gene is possibly TRBD2 (6 bases). The DNA end lines up better with TRBJ2-7; the J call may be wrong. There are 15 residues in the CDR3. Germline V gene sequence: CDR1 SGHVS, CDR2 FQNEAQ.